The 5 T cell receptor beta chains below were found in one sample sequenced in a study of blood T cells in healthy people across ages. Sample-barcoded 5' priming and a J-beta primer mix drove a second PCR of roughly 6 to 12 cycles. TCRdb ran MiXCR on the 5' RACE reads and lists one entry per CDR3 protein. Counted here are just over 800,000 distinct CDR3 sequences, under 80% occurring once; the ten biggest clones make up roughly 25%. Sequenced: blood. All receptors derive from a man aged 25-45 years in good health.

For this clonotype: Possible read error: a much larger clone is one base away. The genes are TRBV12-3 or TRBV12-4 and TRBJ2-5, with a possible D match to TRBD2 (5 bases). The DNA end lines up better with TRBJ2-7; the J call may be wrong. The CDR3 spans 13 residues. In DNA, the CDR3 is TGTGCCGGCAGTTTAAAGGGAGCCTACGAGCAGTACTTC. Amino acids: CAGSLKGAYEQYF.

DNA for the CDR3: TGTGCCAGCAGCTTCGGGCCCCAAGAGGACATTCAGTACTTC. This translates into CASSFGPQEDIQYF. This sequence joins TRBV9 and TRBJ2-4; D not resolved. CDR1 and CDR2 from the germline V gene are SGDLS and YYNGEE. V was cut by 4 bases and J by 8 bases, with 16 bases left in between. This CDR3 is 14 amino acids long.

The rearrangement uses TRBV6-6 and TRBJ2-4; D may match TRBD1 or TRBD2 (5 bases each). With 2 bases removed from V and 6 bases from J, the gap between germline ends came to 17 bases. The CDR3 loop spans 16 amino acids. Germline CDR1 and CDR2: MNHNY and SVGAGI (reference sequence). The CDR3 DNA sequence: TGTGCCAGCAGTTACATCAGTGGGGGTTTATCAAACATTCAGTACTTC. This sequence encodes CASSYISGGLSNIQYF.

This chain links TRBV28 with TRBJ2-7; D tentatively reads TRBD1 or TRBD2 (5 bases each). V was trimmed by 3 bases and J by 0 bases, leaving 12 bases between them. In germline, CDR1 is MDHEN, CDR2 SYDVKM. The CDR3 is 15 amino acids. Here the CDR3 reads CASSFPGRGSYEQYF. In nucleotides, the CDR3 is TGTGCCAGCAGTTTTCCGGGACGAGGCTCCTACGAGCAGTACTTC.

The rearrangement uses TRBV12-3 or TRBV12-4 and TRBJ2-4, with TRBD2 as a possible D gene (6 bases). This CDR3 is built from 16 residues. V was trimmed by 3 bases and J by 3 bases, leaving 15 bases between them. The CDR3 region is CASSFREQGDKNIQYF. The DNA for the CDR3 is TGTGCCAGCAGTTTTCGGGAGCAGGGCGACAAAAACATTCAGTACTTC.